The sequence of this T cell receptor (beta chain) was determined in a study of cytomegalovirus exposure and HLA in healthy donors. Study-wide results and limits: In vitro data verified a few CMV-associated chains as specific for CMV antigens. It was reported that the classifier diagnosed cytomegalovirus status with high specificity and sensitivity in both the original and validation cohorts. Most sequenced TCRs were rare (though some public TCRs occurred in many donors).

From the roughly 110-subject validation cohort, which was separate from the roughly 700-subject first cohort, the donors were drawn. This CDR3 region has 16 residues. Germline V gives CDR1 MNHEY, CDR2 SMNVEV (reference sequence). V trimming: 4 bases; J trimming: 5 bases; junction bases outside the gene matches: 11. With regard to this clone: Its target is not known.

TCRdb's table, derived via immunoSEQ multiplex PCR, lists solely in-frame clones and lacks some. Among more than 80,000 clones listed, around 90% were seen once. This chain links TRBV27 with TRBJ2-1; 7 nucleotides align to TRBD1. This clonotype originated in a woman aged 18-29 years in good health and CMV-seropositive. Sequencing was performed on PBMCs. This chain's CDR3 is CASSYYRDSSNNEQFF. The CDR3 DNA reads as TGTGCCAGCAGTTACTATAGGGACAGTAGTAACAATGAGCAGTTCTTC.